The source of this T cell receptor (beta chain) is a study of cytomegalovirus exposure and HLA in healthy donors. Study background: The approximately 110 validation repertoires used a platform that matched the one used for the 550 to 800 first-cohort repertoires, as a later analysis reported.

Here immunoSEQ multiplex PCR was the method, and the copy in TCRdb shows in-frame clones only, minus some. The sample carries tens of thousands of clones, roughly 92% recorded once. Study-wide points: The classifier was said to identify cytomegalovirus status with high specificity and sensitivity. In vitro, a few CMV-associated chains proved specific for CMV antigens.

A remark on this clone: The antigen is undetermined.

Sequencing was carried out using PBMCs. The clonotype originates from a woman younger than 45 in good health and CMV-seropositive.

Written as DNA, the CDR3 is TGCAGCGTTGAAGACAGGGTCGGGGAGACCCAGTACTTC. Translating it yields CSVEDRVGETQYF. The V and J genes are TRBV29-1 and TRBJ2-5, with a tentative D call TRBD1 (5 bases). V lost 0 bases to trimming and J lost 5 bases, with 10 bases between them. The CDR3 contains 13 residues. CDR1 SQVTM and CDR2 ANQGSEA come from the germline V gene.